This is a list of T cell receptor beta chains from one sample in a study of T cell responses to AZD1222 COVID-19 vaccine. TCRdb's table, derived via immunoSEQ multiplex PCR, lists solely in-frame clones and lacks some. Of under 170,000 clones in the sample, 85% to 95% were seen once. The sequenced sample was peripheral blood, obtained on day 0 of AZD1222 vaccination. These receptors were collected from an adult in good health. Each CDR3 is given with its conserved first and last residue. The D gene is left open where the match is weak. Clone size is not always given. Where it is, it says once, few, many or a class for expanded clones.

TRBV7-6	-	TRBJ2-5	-	TGTGCCAGCAGCTTGACAGGAACCTCTAAAGAGACCCAGTACTTC	CASSLTGTSKETQYF
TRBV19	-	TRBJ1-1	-	TGTGCCAGTTGTTCCGAGGGGGGAAACACTGAAGCTTTCTTT	CASCSEGGNTEAFF
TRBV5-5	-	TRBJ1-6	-	TGTGCCAGCACGATGGGGGGAATGGGGAATTCACCCCTCCACTTT	CASTMGGMGNSPLHF
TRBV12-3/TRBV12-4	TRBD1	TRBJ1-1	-	TGTGCCAGCAGAGGACAGGGGGACACTGAAGCTTTCTTT	CASRGQGDTEAFF
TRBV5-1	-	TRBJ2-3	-	TGCGCCAGCAGCTTGCAAGGGGGCACAGATACGCAGTATTTT	CASSLQGGTDTQYF
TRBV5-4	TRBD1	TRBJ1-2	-	TGTGCCAGCAGCTTCGACAGGGAGGCCAAGGGCTACACCTTC	CASSFDREAKGYTF
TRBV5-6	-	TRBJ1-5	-	TGTGCCAGCAGCTTATCAGGGCGTCGGGGCAATCAGCCCCAGCATTTT	CASSLSGRRGNQPQHF
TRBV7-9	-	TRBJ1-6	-	TGTGCCAGCAGCTTAGGGGCTGGGTGGAATAATTCACCCCTCCACTTT	CASSLGAGWNNSPLHF
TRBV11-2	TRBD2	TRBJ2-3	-	TGTGCCAGCAGCTTAGAACTAGCGGGGTCCTCGTTCGGGCAGTATTTT	CASSLELAGSSFGQYF
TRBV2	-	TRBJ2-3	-	TGTGCCAGCAGCGAAAGGGCGTCAGATACGCAGTATTTT	CASSERASDTQYF
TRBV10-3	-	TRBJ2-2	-	TGTGCCATCAGTGAGTCTTCGGGCGTGAACACCGGGGAGCTGTTTTTT	CAISESSGVNTGELFF
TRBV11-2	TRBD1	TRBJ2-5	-	TGTGCCAGCAGCTTAGTCCCAGGGGGCAGCGAGACCCAGTACTTC	CASSLVPGGSETQYF
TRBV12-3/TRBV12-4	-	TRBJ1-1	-	TGTGCCAGCAGTTTCGCGGGAACTGAAGCTTTCTTT	CASSFAGTEAFF
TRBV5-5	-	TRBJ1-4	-	TGTGCCAGCAGCTTGGAGCTATCCTCCGGAGAAAAACTGTTTTTT	CASSLELSSGEKLFF
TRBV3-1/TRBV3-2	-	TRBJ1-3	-	TGTGCCAGCAGCCTGACCCTAGCAGTCTCTGGAAACACCATATATTTT	CASSLTLAVSGNTIYF
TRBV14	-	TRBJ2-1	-	TGTGCCAGCAGCCCCTCTAGGAGTAACAATGAGCAGTTCTTC	CASSPSRSNNEQFF
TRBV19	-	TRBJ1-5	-	TGTGCCAGTAGTATCAACGAGGGGTTCAATCAGCCCCAGCATTTT	CASSINEGFNQPQHF
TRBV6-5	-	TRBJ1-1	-	TGTGCCAGCAGTTACTCTGGGGCCACTGAAGCTTTCTTT	CASSYSGATEAFF
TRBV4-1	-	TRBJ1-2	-	TGCGCCAGCAGCCAAGATGGACCTAGCTATGGCTACACCTTC	CASSQDGPSYGYTF
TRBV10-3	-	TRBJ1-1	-	TGTGCCATCGCTTCTACGGTCGTCGTGAACACTGAAGCTTTCTTT	CAIASTVVVNTEAFF
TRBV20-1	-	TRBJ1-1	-	TGCAGTGCTAGTGGGGCAGCACGCCAAGCTTTCTTT	CSASGAARQAFF
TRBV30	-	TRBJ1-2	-	TGTGCCTGGAGTGTGTGGGGATCGGGTGGCTACACCTTC	CAWSVWGSGGYTF
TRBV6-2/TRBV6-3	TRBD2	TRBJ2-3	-	TGTGCCAGCAGTTCAGGGTGGCCTAGCGGGAGACCAGATACGCAGTATTTT	CASSSGWPSGRPDTQYF
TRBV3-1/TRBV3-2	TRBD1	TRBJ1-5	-	TGTGCCAGCAGCCAAGGGGACAGGGGGTATGGCAATCAGCCCCAGCATTTT	CASSQGDRGYGNQPQHF
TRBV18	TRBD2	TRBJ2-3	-	TGTGCCAGCTCACTACCGACTAGCGGGAGGACAGATACGCAGTATTTT	CASSLPTSGRTDTQYF
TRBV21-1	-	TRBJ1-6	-	TGTGCCAGCAGCAAAACTTGTACTGAAAATTCACCCCTCCACTTT	CASSKTCTENSPLHF
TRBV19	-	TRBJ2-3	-	TGTGCCAGTAGTATTGGTTGGGGGCCGTCCGATACGCAGTATTTT	CASSIGWGPSDTQYF
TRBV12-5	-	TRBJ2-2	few	TGTGCTAGTGCTCAGTCGAACACCGGGGAGCTGTTTTTT	CASAQSNTGELFF
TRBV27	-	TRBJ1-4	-	TGTGCCAGCAGTAACAGGTGGCCTAATGAAAAACTGTTTTTT	CASSNRWPNEKLFF
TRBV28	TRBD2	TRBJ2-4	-	TGTGCCAGCAGTGAGACTGTGTGGGGGGGTAAAAACATTCAGTACTTC	CASSETVWGGKNIQYF
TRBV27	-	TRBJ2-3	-	TGTGCCAGCAGTTCGAACGGAGGGACGCAGTATTTT	CASSSNGGTQYF
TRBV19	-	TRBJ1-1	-	TGTGCCAGTAGTATAACAGGGTACACTGAAGCTTTCTTT	CASSITGYTEAFF
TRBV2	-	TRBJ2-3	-	TGTGCCAGCAGGCTGACCGGGATTCGCACAGATACGCAGTATTTT	CASRLTGIRTDTQYF
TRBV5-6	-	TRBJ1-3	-	TGTGCCAGCAGCTTGGACCTCTCTGGAAACACCATATATTTT	CASSLDLSGNTIYF
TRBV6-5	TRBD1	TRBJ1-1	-	TGTGCCAGCAGTTTCAGACCGACAGGGTCCACTGAAGCTTTCTTT	CASSFRPTGSTEAFF
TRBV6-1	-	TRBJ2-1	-	TGTGCCAGCAGTGAAGATGCAGGGAACTACAATGAGCAGTTCTTC	CASSEDAGNYNEQFF
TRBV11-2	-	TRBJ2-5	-	TGTGCCAGCAGCTCGACTCAGTGGGGGGAGACCCAGTACTTC	CASSSTQWGETQYF
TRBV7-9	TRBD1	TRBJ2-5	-	TGTGCCAGCAGCGACAGGGGAGCGTTCCAAGAGACCCAGTACTTC	CASSDRGAFQETQYF
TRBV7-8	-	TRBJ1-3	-	TGTGCCAGCAGCCCCCTCGCCCGGTCTGGAAACACCATATATTTT	CASSPLARSGNTIYF
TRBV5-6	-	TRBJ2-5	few	TGTGCCAGCAGCTTAAGGAGGGGATCTGAGGGGGAGACCCAGTACTTC	CASSLRRGSEGETQYF
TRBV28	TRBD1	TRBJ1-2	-	TGTGCCAGCAGTCCCCCAGGGGGCGCAAATTATGGCTACACCTTC	CASSPPGGANYGYTF
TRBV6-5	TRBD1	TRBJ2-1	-	TGTGCCAGCAGACGGGACAGGGTGTTATACAATGAGCAGTTCTTC	CASRRDRVLYNEQFF
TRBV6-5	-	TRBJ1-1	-	TGTGCCAGCAGTTACTACGGGACGGAGGTTGAAGCTTTCTTT	CASSYYGTEVEAFF
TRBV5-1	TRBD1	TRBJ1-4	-	TGCGCCAGCAGCACACAGGGGACTAATGAAAAACTGTTTTTT	CASSTQGTNEKLFF
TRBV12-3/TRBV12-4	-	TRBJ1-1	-	TGTGCCAGCAGAACAGCCCCGAACACTGAAGCTTTCTTT	CASRTAPNTEAFF
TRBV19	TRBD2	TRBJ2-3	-	TGTGCCAGTAGTATCACTAGCGGGGGTACAGATACGCAGTATTTT	CASSITSGGTDTQYF
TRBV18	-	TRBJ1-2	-	TGTGCCAGCTCACCTGGGACGGGGGACTATGGCTACACCTTC	CASSPGTGDYGYTF
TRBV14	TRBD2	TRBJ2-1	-	TGTGCCAGCAGCCAAATGAAAGCGGGGGCTAATGAGCAGTTCTTC	CASSQMKAGANEQFF
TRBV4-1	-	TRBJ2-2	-	TGCGCCAGCAGCCATGGGCTGACCACCGGGGAGCTGTTTTTT	CASSHGLTTGELFF
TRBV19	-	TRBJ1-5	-	TGTGCCAGTAGTGTCCGGGACTACTATAGCAATCAGCCCCAGCATTTT	CASSVRDYYSNQPQHF
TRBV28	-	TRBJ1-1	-	TGTGCCAGCGGAGACAGTAACACTGAAGCTTTCTTT	CASGDSNTEAFF